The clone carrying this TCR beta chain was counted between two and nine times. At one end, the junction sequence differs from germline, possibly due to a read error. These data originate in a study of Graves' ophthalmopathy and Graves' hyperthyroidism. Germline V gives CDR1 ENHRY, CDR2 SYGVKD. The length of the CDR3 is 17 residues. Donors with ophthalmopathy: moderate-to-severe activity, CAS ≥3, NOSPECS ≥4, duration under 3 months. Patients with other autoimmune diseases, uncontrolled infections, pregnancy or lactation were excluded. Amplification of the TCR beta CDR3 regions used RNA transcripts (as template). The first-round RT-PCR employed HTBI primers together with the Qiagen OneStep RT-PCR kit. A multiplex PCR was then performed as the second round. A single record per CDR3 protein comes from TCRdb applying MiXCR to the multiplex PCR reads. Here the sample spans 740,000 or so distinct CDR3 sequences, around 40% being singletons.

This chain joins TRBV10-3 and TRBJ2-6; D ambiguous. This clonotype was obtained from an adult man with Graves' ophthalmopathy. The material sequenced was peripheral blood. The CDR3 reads CASSLFSTSSGANVLTF. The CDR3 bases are TGTGCCAGCAGTTTGTTCTCGACAAGCTCTGGGGCCAACGTCCTGACTTTC.